The 20 T cell receptor beta chains given below trace back to one sample, sequenced in a study of blood T cell repertoires in COVID-19. TCRdb keeps only in-frame clones here, not all; method: immunoSEQ multiplex PCR. The table lists tens of thousands of clones, 86% of them singletons. Sequencing was done on a sample of peripheral blood. Receptor source: a man in his 60s with acute or convalescent COVID-19.

The CDR3 spells CASSYPRGVPDTQYF. As DNA, the CDR3 is TGTGCCAGCAGTTACCCCCGGGGAGTACCTGATACGCAGTATTTT. This chain connects TRBV6-2 or TRBV6-3 to TRBJ2-3, with D tentatively TRBD2 (5 bases). V lost 2 bases and J 6 bases, leaving 15 bases between the germline ends. Germline V gene sequence: CDR1 MNHEY, CDR2 SVGEGT. The CDR3 has 15 amino acids.

V gene TRBV9 combines with J gene TRBJ2-3; TRBD2 might be the D (5 bases). Germline V CDR1 and CDR2: SGDLS, YYNGEE. Between the trimmed V and J ends, which lost 0 bases and 4 bases, there was a span of 9 bases. The CDR3 is made up of 14 amino acids. The CDR3 bases are TGTGCCAGCAGCGTAGAGACTATAGCAGATACGCAGTATTTT. Its translation: CASSVETIADTQYF.

This clone has only a few counts. The V gene is TRBV27, the J gene TRBJ2-7; a weak D match, TRBD1 (5 bases). In germline, CDR1 is MNHEY, CDR2 SMNVEV (reference sequence). This CDR3 spans 14 amino acids. Trimming removed 4 bases at V and 4 bases at J, with 14 bases between. This chain's CDR3 is CASSYQGVLYEQYF. The CDR3 DNA sequence: TGTGCCAGCAGTTACCAGGGTGTTTTATACGAGCAGTACTTC.

The chain employs TRBV4-3 and TRBJ1-4, with a tentative D call TRBD1 (5 bases). The CDR3 is made up of 16 amino acids. V lost 0 bases and J lost 6, with 14 bases in between. Germline-derived CDR1 and CDR2 are LGHNA and YSLEER. The CDR3 loop reads CASSQDRQGFDEKLFF. As DNA, the CDR3 is TGCGCCAGCAGCCAAGATAGGCAGGGCTTTGATGAAAAACTGTTTTTT.

V is TRBV5-1 and J is TRBJ1-2, with no clear D. CDR3 size: 15 residues. Germline-derived CDR1 and CDR2 are SGHRS and YFSETQ. Between the trimmed V and J ends, which lost 4 bases and 4 bases, there was a span of 17 bases. The CDR3 nucleotides are TGCGCCAGCAGCCCAGAAGGAGAGCCTAGCTATGGCTACACCTTC. Translating it yields CASSPEGEPSYGYTF. The full variable domain, in which reference TRBV5-1 and TRBJ1-2 provide the parts outside the CDR3, is KAGVTQTPRYLIKTRGQQVTLSCSPISGHRSVSWYQQTPGQGLQFLFEYFSETQRNKGNFPGRFSGRQFSNSRSEMNVSTLELGDSALYLCASSPEGEPSYGYTFGSGTRLTVV.

V is TRBV18 and J is TRBJ2-2; a possible D gene is TRBD1 (5 bases). Germline V gives CDR1 KGHSH, CDR2 LQKENI. Trimming cost V 5 bases and J 7 bases, with 20 bases left between them. The CDR3 is 16 amino acids. CDR3 nucleotide sequence: TGTGCCAGCTCATCAAGCATCGTCAGGGTGAACGGGGAGCTGTTTTTT. Encoded protein: CASSSSIVRVNGELFF.

The V and J genes are TRBV7-9 and TRBJ2-1, with 10 positions matching TRBD2. Trimming removed 4 bases from V and 3 bases from J; junction bases left unmatched: 3. From germline, CDR1 is SEHNR and CDR2 FQNEAQ (reference sequence). The CDR3 is 15 amino acids. CDR3 residues: CASSSLAGNYNEQFF. In DNA form, the CDR3 reads TGTGCCAGCAGCTCACTAGCGGGGAACTACAATGAGCAGTTCTTC. Using reference TRBV7-9 and TRBJ2-1 for the parts outside the CDR3, the full variable domain is DTGVSQNPRHKITKRGQNVTFRCDPISEHNRLYWYRQTLGQGPEFLTYFQNEAQLEKSRLLSDRFSAERPKGSFSTLEIQRTEQGDSAMYLCASSSLAGNYNEQFFGPGTRLTVL.

The gene calls are TRBV27 and TRBJ1-5, with a possible D match to TRBD1 (6 bases). This CDR3 has 13 amino acids. CDR1 is MNHEY and CDR2 is SMNVEV in the germline V gene (reference sequence). V was pared by 4 bases and J by 7 bases, with 11 bases between. The CDR3 DNA sequence: TGTGCCAGCAGTTCCCAGGGGCGACAGCCCCAGCATTTT. Amino acids: CASSSQGRQPQHF.

V usage is TRBV27 and J usage is TRBJ1-3; 7 bases align to TRBD1. The ends lost 6 bases at V and 4 bases at J; junction bases unmatched: 15. The germline V gene has CDR1 MNHEY and CDR2 SMNVEV (reference sequence). The CDR3 sequence is 17 residues long. This CDR3 is CASSRGGDSRIGNTIYF. The CDR3 bases are TGTGCCAGCAGCCGAGGAGGGGACAGTAGAATCGGAAACACCATATATTTT.

This sequence joins TRBV25-1 and TRBJ2-5, with D possibly matching TRBD1 (6 bases). This CDR3 spans 13 amino acids. Germline lookup yields CDR1 MGHDK and CDR2 SYGVNS. V was pared by 6 bases and J by 4 bases, with 12 bases between. CDR3 in DNA: TGTGCCAGCAGGAGGGGGAGTCGAGAGACCCAGTACTTC. Its protein is CASRRGSRETQYF.

This rearrangement joins TRBV2 to TRBJ2-7; 7 nucleotides align to TRBD1. V lost 6 bases to trimming and J lost 2 bases; unmatched junction nucleotides: 13. CDR1 and CDR2 (germline): SNHLY, FYNNEI. The CDR3 runs to 16 residues. The CDR3 spells CASSGSGQEFTYEQYF. CDR3 DNA: TGTGCCAGCAGCGGCTCAGGACAGGAGTTTACCTACGAGCAGTACTTC.

The V gene is TRBV27, the J gene TRBJ1-2; D gene uncertain. This CDR3 has 13 residues. Trimming stripped 9 bases from V and 4 bases from J, with 15 bases between. Germline CDR1 and CDR2: MNHEY and SMNVEV (reference sequence). The CDR3 sequence is CASGPRTTYGYTF. In DNA, the CDR3 is TGTGCCAGTGGGCCTCGCACAACCTATGGCTACACCTTC.

The V gene is TRBV28, the J gene TRBJ2-7, with D possibly being TRBD2 (5 bases). Germline V gene data show CDR1 as MDHEN and CDR2 as SYDVKM. This CDR3 contains 14 residues. V was shortened by 7 bases and J by 2 bases, with 15 bases between the two germline ends. CDR3 in amino acids: CASTRTHPAYEQYF. As DNA, the CDR3 is TGTGCCAGCACGAGGACTCACCCGGCCTACGAGCAGTACTTC.

The CDR3 reads CASSLAGGPGELFF. Here the CDR3 DNA reads TGCGCCAGCAGCTTAGCGGGAGGGCCCGGGGAGCTGTTTTTT. This chain joins TRBV5-1 and TRBJ2-2; 10 bases agree with TRBD2. J lost 6 bases, V lost 2 bases, and 1 base had no gene match. CDR1 SGHRS and CDR2 YFSETQ come from the germline V gene. The CDR3 is 14 residues long.

The V gene is TRBV3-1 (or the pseudogene TRBV3-2), the J gene TRBJ1-3, with a weak D call TRBD1 (5 bases). The CDR3 sequence is 14 residues long. CDR1 and CDR2 from the germline V gene are LGHDT and YNNKEL (reference sequence). V dropped 5 bases and J dropped 1 base, with 9 bases sitting between them. CDR3 in amino acids: CASSARGSGNTIYF. In DNA, the CDR3 is TGTGCCAGCAGCGCAAGGGGATCTGGAAACACCATATATTTT.

The table lists this clone with a count of one. V gene TRBV7-9 combines with J gene TRBJ2-7, with TRBD1 as a possible D gene (6 bases). Germline CDR1 is SEHNR and CDR2 is FQNEAQ (reference sequence). V was pared by 1 base and J by 6 bases, with 13 bases between. This CDR3 is 14 amino acids long. The CDR3 region is CASSLGTAQGEQYF. The CDR3 nucleotides are TGTGCCAGCAGCTTAGGGACAGCTCAGGGCGAGCAGTACTTC. Combining the CDR3 with reference TRBV7-9 and TRBJ2-7 gives the whole variable domain DTGVSQNPRHKITKRGQNVTFRCDPISEHNRLYWYRQTLGQGPEFLTYFQNEAQLEKSRLLSDRFSAERPKGSFSTLEIQRTEQGDSAMYLCASSLGTAQGEQYFGPGTRLTVT.

The chain uses TRBV6-5 and TRBJ1-2; D is unresolved. Germline CDR1 MNHEY, CDR2 SVGAGI. The CDR3 has 13 residues. Trimming took 6 bases from V and 0 from J, leaving 8 bases between them. Written as DNA, the CDR3 is TGTGCCAGCAGACCCAGTACTAACTATGGCTACACCTTC. Amino acids: CASRPSTNYGYTF.

The chain links TRBV28 to TRBJ2-4; 10 nucleotides align to TRBD1. Per germline, CDR1 MDHEN and CDR2 SYDVKM. Germline trimming cut 4 bases from V and 9 bases from J; bases unmatched to any gene: 12. This CDR3 has 16 amino acids. This chain's CDR3 is CASSSQTGTGARIQYF. The CDR3 nucleotides are TGTGCCAGCAGTTCCCAGACCGGGACAGGGGCCCGCATTCAGTACTTC.

This chain links TRBV9 with TRBJ1-1; D is uncertain. Trimming stripped 3 bases from V and 5 bases from J, with 11 bases between. In germline, CDR1 is SGDLS, CDR2 YYNGEE. CDR3 length: 13 residues. The CDR3 sequence is CASSAHSQTEAFF. Here the CDR3 DNA reads TGTGCCAGCAGCGCGCACAGTCAAACTGAAGCTTTCTTT.

V gene TRBV19 combines with J gene TRBJ1-3; 10 nucleotides agree with TRBD1. The length of the CDR3 is 16 residues. Germline V gene lookup returns CDR1 LNHDA and CDR2 SQIVND (reference sequence). The junction had 4 bases not matched to a gene; V was cut back by 4 bases and J by 1 base. CDR3 amino acids: CASSKGTGVSGNTIYF. The CDR3 DNA follows: TGTGCCAGTAGTAAGGGGACAGGGGTGTCTGGAAACACCATATATTTT.